Below, 2 T cell receptor beta chains from the same sample are listed, as sequenced in a study of long-term antiretroviral therapy in people with HIV. Researchers ran immunoSEQ v3.0 at survey level. Libraries were prepared by immunoSEQ multiplex PCR; TCRdb keeps only in-frame clonotypes and omits some of them. The data contain 26,000 or so clones, approximately 87% of them singletons. The sample in question was unsorted PBMCs, obtained 0.5 years after starting antiretroviral therapy. These receptors all stem from a young woman with HIV.

V is TRBV7-2 and J is TRBJ2-7; a possible D gene is TRBD1 (6 bases). This CDR3 has 12 residues. Trimming cost V 0 bases and J 12 bases, with 12 bases left between them. Germline CDR1 SGHTA, CDR2 FQGNSA. CDR3 protein: CASSLAGRQAYF. CDR3 nucleotides: TGTGCCAGCAGCTTAGCGGGACGACAGGCGTACTTC.

In this sample, this clone turned up a few times. The chain carries TRBV27 and TRBJ1-5, with TRBD1 as a possible D gene (5 bases). CDR1 and CDR2 from the germline V gene are MNHEY and SMNVEV (reference sequence). There are 15 residues in the CDR3. Trimming left V 7 bases short and J 2 bases short, with 15 bases between. CDR3 residues: CASKDGGLGNQPQHF. CDR3 nucleotides: TGTGCCAGCAAAGATGGGGGGTTAGGCAATCAGCCCCAGCATTTT.